The rows below give T cell receptor beta chains drawn from one sample of a study of CD8 T cells in ankylosing spondylitis. TCRdb redid the calling of the 5' RACE reads with MiXCR, one entry per CDR3 protein. In the table there are roughly 230,000 distinct CDR3 sequences, approximately 8% of which are singletons. Sequenced material: blood, either unsorted or a sorted T cell fraction (not recorded which). These receptors came from a female donor with ankylosing spondylitis or in good health (not recorded which). Both conserved end residues are part of each CDR3. Each record gives: clone size, J gene, V gene, D gene, CDR3 DNA, CDR3 protein. A D gene is named only where the DNA matches it firmly. Clone size is given for some rows only: seen once, a few or many times, or a class if the clone is expanded.

abundance: many; j_gene: TRBJ2-3; v_gene: TRBV3-1; d_gene: -; CDR3nt: TGTGCCAGCAGCCAAGCTTCCAATTCAGATACGCAGTATTTT; CDR3aa: CASSQASNSDTQYF
abundance: many; j_gene: TRBJ1-5; v_gene: TRBV27; d_gene: -; CDR3nt: TGTGCCAGCAGTCCCACAGGGACCCGGCAGCCCCAGCATTTT; CDR3aa: CASSPTGTRQPQHF
abundance: many; j_gene: TRBJ2-1; v_gene: TRBV7-9; d_gene: -; CDR3nt: TGTGCCAGCAGCTTAGGGTGGGACCAGATTGATGAGCAGTTCTTC; CDR3aa: CASSLGWDQIDEQFF
abundance: many; j_gene: TRBJ1-2; v_gene: TRBV5-1; d_gene: -; CDR3nt: TGCGCCAGCAGCTTGAGAGGGATACATGGCTACACCTTC; CDR3aa: CASSLRGIHGYTF
abundance: many; j_gene: TRBJ2-7; v_gene: TRBV4-3; d_gene: -; CDR3nt: TGCGCCAGCAGCCAAGATCGGAACGCCTACGAGCAGTACTTC; CDR3aa: CASSQDRNAYEQYF
abundance: many; j_gene: TRBJ1-2; v_gene: TRBV29-1; d_gene: -; CDR3nt: TGCAGCGTTGATGAGGGGACCAACTATGGCTACACCTTC; CDR3aa: CSVDEGTNYGYTF
abundance: many; j_gene: TRBJ1-1; v_gene: TRBV6-5; d_gene: TRBD1; CDR3nt: TGTGCCAGCAGTTCCCGGGACAGGGGCCTCTTCGGGCTTGCTTTCTTT; CDR3aa: CASSSRDRGLFGLAFF
abundance: -; j_gene: TRBJ2-7; v_gene: TRBV20-1; d_gene: TRBD1; CDR3nt: TGCAGTGCTAGACAGGGGGCCTCCTACGAGCAGTACTTC; CDR3aa: CSARQGASYEQYF
abundance: few; j_gene: TRBJ2-3; v_gene: TRBV4-3; d_gene: TRBD2; CDR3nt: TGCGCCAGCAGCCCGACTAGCGGGAGGCTTGCAGATACGCAGTATTTT; CDR3aa: CASSPTSGRLADTQYF
abundance: -; j_gene: TRBJ2-1; v_gene: TRBV7-6; d_gene: TRBD2; CDR3nt: TGTGCCAGCAGCTTAGGGACTAGCGGGAGGTCCAATGAGCAGTTCTTC; CDR3aa: CASSLGTSGRSNEQFF
abundance: many; j_gene: TRBJ2-1; v_gene: TRBV12-3/TRBV12-4; d_gene: TRBD2; CDR3nt: TGTGCCAGCAGTTTCCCCCTAGCGGGGTCGGAGCAGTTCTTC; CDR3aa: CASSFPLAGSEQFF
abundance: many; j_gene: TRBJ2-7; v_gene: TRBV20-1; d_gene: TRBD1; CDR3nt: TGCAGTGCTATACAGGGGTCCTACTCCTACGAGCAGTACTTC; CDR3aa: CSAIQGSYSYEQYF
abundance: many; j_gene: TRBJ2-7; v_gene: TRBV5-1; d_gene: -; CDR3nt: TGCGCCAGCAGCCCGTCCCCAAGGCAAGGCTCCTACGAGCAGTACTTC; CDR3aa: CASSPSPRQGSYEQYF
abundance: many; j_gene: TRBJ2-2; v_gene: TRBV12-3/TRBV12-4; d_gene: TRBD2; CDR3nt: TGTGCCAGCAGTTTTGGAGGACTAGCGGTCGCCGGGGAGCTGTTTTTT; CDR3aa: CASSFGGLAVAGELFF
abundance: many; j_gene: TRBJ2-7; v_gene: TRBV20-1; d_gene: -; CDR3nt: TGCAGTGCTAGTGAATACGAGCAGTACTTC; CDR3aa: CSASEYEQYF
abundance: -; j_gene: TRBJ2-1; v_gene: TRBV11-2; d_gene: -; CDR3nt: TGTGCCAGCAGCTTGGGGGTGGGGGCGGGTGAGCAGTTCTTC; CDR3aa: CASSLGVGAGEQFF
abundance: few; j_gene: TRBJ1-4; v_gene: TRBV15; d_gene: TRBD1; CDR3nt: TGTGCCACCAGCAGCCCCGGGACAGGGCGGGAAAAACTGTTTTTT; CDR3aa: CATSSPGTGREKLFF
abundance: many; j_gene: TRBJ1-5; v_gene: TRBV20-1; d_gene: TRBD1; CDR3nt: TGCAGTGCTAGTTCGGGAATGCATGGGGGGGAAGACAGGGAAAAGTTCCAGCCCCAGCATTTT; CDR3aa: CSASSGMHGGEDREKFQPQHF
abundance: many; j_gene: TRBJ2-3; v_gene: TRBV6-5; d_gene: -; CDR3nt: TGTGCCAGCAGTTACTCGGCGGGGAGCACAGATACGCAGTATTTT; CDR3aa: CASSYSAGSTDTQYF
abundance: few; j_gene: TRBJ2-2; v_gene: TRBV7-2; d_gene: -; CDR3nt: TGTGCCAGCAGCTTAGTTAAGGGACCGAATACCGGGGAGCTGTTTTTT; CDR3aa: CASSLVKGPNTGELFF
abundance: many; j_gene: TRBJ1-4; v_gene: TRBV6-2/TRBV6-3; d_gene: TRBD1; CDR3nt: TGTGCCAGCAGTACGCCGGGACAGGGTAATGAAAAACTGTTTTTT; CDR3aa: CASSTPGQGNEKLFF
abundance: many; j_gene: TRBJ1-2; v_gene: TRBV12-3/TRBV12-4; d_gene: -; CDR3nt: TGTGCCAGCAGTTTAGAACAGACCAACTATGGCTACACCTTC; CDR3aa: CASSLEQTNYGYTF
abundance: many; j_gene: TRBJ2-1; v_gene: TRBV11-3; d_gene: -; CDR3nt: TGTGCCAGCAGCTTAGACCCATCGACCTACAATGAGCAGTTCTTC; CDR3aa: CASSLDPSTYNEQFF
abundance: many; j_gene: TRBJ1-1; v_gene: TRBV7-2; d_gene: -; CDR3nt: TGTGCCAGCAGTTTCAACGGGAACACTGAAGCTTTCTTT; CDR3aa: CASSFNGNTEAFF
abundance: -; j_gene: TRBJ2-1; v_gene: TRBV6-4; d_gene: -; CDR3nt: TGTGCCAGCAGTACCAACGGGGTCAACAATGAGCAGTTCTTC; CDR3aa: CASSTNGVNNEQFF
abundance: many; j_gene: TRBJ1-3; v_gene: TRBV5-1; d_gene: -; CDR3nt: TGCGCCAGCAGCATCGATGCTGGAAACACCATATATTTT; CDR3aa: CASSIDAGNTIYF
abundance: -; j_gene: TRBJ2-1; v_gene: TRBV7-9; d_gene: -; CDR3nt: TGTGCCAGCAGCCAGGTCCGGGACAATGAGCAGTTCTTC; CDR3aa: CASSQVRDNEQFF
abundance: many; j_gene: TRBJ1-2; v_gene: TRBV7-2; d_gene: TRBD1; CDR3nt: TGTGCCAGCACCAGAGCCGGGACAGGGGATAACTATGGCTACACCTTC; CDR3aa: CASTRAGTGDNYGYTF
abundance: -; j_gene: TRBJ1-5; v_gene: TRBV29-1; d_gene: -; CDR3nt: TGCAGCGTTGCGGAGGGCGGCCCCAATCAGCCCCAGCATTTT; CDR3aa: CSVAEGGPNQPQHF
abundance: many; j_gene: TRBJ1-5; v_gene: TRBV23-1; d_gene: -; CDR3nt: TGCGCCAGCATCTACAGAACCCGGAGGCCCCAGCATTTT; CDR3aa: CASIYRTRRPQHF
abundance: -; j_gene: TRBJ2-3; v_gene: TRBV12-3/TRBV12-4; d_gene: TRBD2; CDR3nt: TGTGCCAGCAACCCAGGGCGGGGGAGCACAGATACGCAGTATTTT; CDR3aa: CASNPGRGSTDTQYF
abundance: -; j_gene: TRBJ2-5; v_gene: TRBV7-2; d_gene: -; CDR3nt: TGTGCCAGCAGCCCCCGACAGGTCCCGGGAGAAGAGACCCAGTACTTC; CDR3aa: CASSPRQVPGEETQYF
abundance: many; j_gene: TRBJ2-2; v_gene: TRBV5-1; d_gene: -; CDR3nt: TGCGCCAGCAGCTTGGCGGTTGGGAACACCGGGGAGCTGTTTTTT; CDR3aa: CASSLAVGNTGELFF
abundance: many; j_gene: TRBJ1-3; v_gene: TRBV3-1; d_gene: -; CDR3nt: TGTGCCAGCAGCCAAGATAGGGGGGACTCTGGAAACACCATATATTTT; CDR3aa: CASSQDRGDSGNTIYF
abundance: -; j_gene: TRBJ2-2; v_gene: TRBV14; d_gene: TRBD2; CDR3nt: TGTGCCAGCAGCCAAGTCCTAGCGGGAACCGGGGAGCTGTTTTTT; CDR3aa: CASSQVLAGTGELFF